This T cell receptor beta chain was observed in a study of control samples from healthy donors and cancer patients. The data were produced by immunoSEQ multiplex PCR, yet TCRdb's version contains in-frame clones alone and is incomplete. The data show approximately 85,000 clones, approximately 88% seen once. The V segment lost 5 bases and the J segment 8 bases; nucleotides outside the gene matches: 15. Germline CDR1 is SEHNR and CDR2 is FQNEAQ (reference sequence). CDR3 size: 17 residues. The V and J genes are TRBV7-9 and TRBJ1-6; TRBD1 matches at 7 bases. Sequenced: blood. The TCR sequence derives from a woman aged 55 to 70 in good health. In DNA, the CDR3 is TGTGCCAGCAGCGCTCCGGGACAGAAAAATTTAGATTCACCCCTCCACTTT. It is translated as CASSAPGQKNLDSPLHF.